These 17 T cell receptor beta chains came from one sample sequenced in a study of OX40 agonist ivuxolimab in advanced cancers. Clones were read by immunoSEQ multiplex PCR, and TCRdb kept only the in-frame ones, dropping some. Among roughly 77,000 clones listed, more than 80% were seen once. Sequenced here: CD4+ or CD8+ T cells sorted from blood, sampled in a trial of the OX40 agonist ivuxolimab. The receptors stem from an adult with an advanced solid tumor such as melanoma, head and neck, liver or kidney cancer.

The chain combines TRBV30 with TRBJ2-2; D gene uncertain. Trimming took off 5 bases at V and 3 bases at J, with 10 bases between the two ends. The germline V gene has CDR1 GTSNPN and CDR2 SVGIG (reference sequence). The CDR3 has 13 amino acids. The CDR3 region is CAWLRLDTGELFF. The CDR3 bases are TGTGCCTGGCTCCGACTGGACACCGGGGAGCTGTTTTTT.

The rearrangement links TRBV2 to TRBJ1-6; maybe TRBD1 (6 bases). Looked up from germline, CDR1 is SNHLY and CDR2 is FYNNEI. The V end was cut by 5 bases, the J end by 4 bases, with 12 bases between. This CDR3 spans 15 amino acids. CDR3 in amino acids: CASSPGQKYNSPLHF. The CDR3 DNA sequence: TGTGCCAGCAGTCCCGGACAGAAATATAATTCACCCCTCCACTTT.

The sample holds one count of this clone. J is TRBJ1-6 and V is TRBV4-3; D remains ambiguous. The germline V and J ends were trimmed by 1 base and 13 bases, with 5 bases remaining between them. CDR1 is LGHNA and CDR2 is YSLEER in the germline V gene. The CDR3 is made up of 11 amino acids. The CDR3 spells CASSQVGPLHF. The CDR3 region has the DNA TGCGCCAGCAGCCAAGTCGGGCCCCTCCACTTT.

The chain employs TRBV18 and TRBJ2-2; 8 nucleotides agree with TRBD2. V gave up 0 bases and J gave up 7 bases; unmatched junction bases: 7. Germline V gene lookup returns CDR1 KGHSH and CDR2 LQKENI. This CDR3 has 16 amino acids. CDR3 loop: CASSPPGLARGGELFF. CDR3 sequence (DNA): TGTGCCAGCTCACCACCCGGACTAGCTCGCGGCGGGGAGCTGTTTTTT.

This chain uses TRBV27 with TRBJ1-5, with 7 bases matching TRBD1. Germline values: CDR1 MNHEY, CDR2 SMNVEV (reference sequence). The V gene end was trimmed by 5 bases and the J gene end by 7 bases; junction bases not matched to a gene: 8. CDR3 length: 14 residues. DNA for the CDR3: TGTGCCAGCAGTCCCGGACAGGCAAGACAGCCCCAGCATTTT. Its protein product is CASSPGQARQPQHF.

This clone was seen a single time. The chain carries TRBV5-6 and TRBJ2-1; no definite D call. Trimming left V 0 bases short and J 9 bases short, with 7 bases between. This CDR3 contains 12 residues. Germline CDR1 reads SGHDT; CDR2 reads YYEEEE. CDR3 amino acids: CASSLVGSEQFF. CDR3 coding DNA: TGTGCCAGCAGCTTGGTCGGTAGTGAGCAGTTCTTC.

The chain is built from TRBV18 and TRBJ1-1, with a weak D call TRBD1 (5 bases). The CDR3 totals 17 residues. The germline V gene has CDR1 KGHSH and CDR2 LQKENI. Trimming removed 6 bases at V and 6 bases at J, with 26 bases between. CDR3 in DNA: TGTGCCAGCTCTCCTCAGGGCAGCAGGGCATCGGGGTCTGAAGCTTTCTTT. The encoded protein is CASSPQGSRASGSEAFF.

The chain couples TRBV5-4 to TRBJ2-2; 7 nucleotides agree with TRBD1. The germline V gene encodes CDR1 SGHNT and CDR2 YYREEE (reference sequence). J gave up 0 bases and V 4 bases, and 3 bases lay outside the gene matches. This CDR3 region has 15 residues. The CDR3 reads CASSTGQANTGELFF. The DNA for the CDR3 is TGTGCCAGCAGCACCGGACAGGCGAACACCGGGGAGCTGTTTTTT.

This clone was observed a handful of times. V and J are TRBV11-2 and TRBJ1-1; 9 bases are a match to TRBD1. V lost 6 bases to trimming and J lost 3 bases; unmatched junction nucleotides: 2. The germline CDR1 and CDR2 sequences are SGHAT and FQNNGV. The CDR3 covers 13 residues. CDR3 sequence reads: CASRQGADTEAFF. Written as DNA, the CDR3 is TGTGCCAGCAGACAGGGGGCCGACACTGAAGCTTTCTTT.

The chain's CDR3 is CASSKLEGGNTEAFF. In DNA form, the CDR3 reads TGTGCCAGTAGTAAGCTGGAGGGGGGGAACACTGAAGCTTTCTTT. The rearrangement links TRBV19 to TRBJ1-1; the D gene is possibly TRBD1 (6 bases). CDR1 is LNHDA, CDR2 SQIVND, per germline (reference sequence). The CDR3 length is 15 residues. V was trimmed by 4 bases and J by 1 base, leaving 13 bases between them. Full variable domain (outside the CDR3, taken from reference TRBV19 and TRBJ1-1): DGGITQSPKYLFRKEGQNVTLSCEQNLNHDAMYWYRQDPGQGLRLIYYSQIVNDFQKGDIAEGYSVSREKKESFPLTVTSAQKNPTAFYLCASSKLEGGNTEAFFGQGTRLTVV.

The V call is TRBV29-1, the J call TRBJ2-1, with 8 bases identical to TRBD1. The CDR3 has 15 amino acids. With 5 bases clipped from V and 4 bases from J, the junction kept 10 bases outside the gene matches. Germline V CDR1 and CDR2: SQVTM, ANQGSEA. The CDR3 DNA reads TGCAGCGTTCGTGAATCCGGGACAGGATACAATGAGCAGTTCTTC. Its protein product is CSVRESGTGYNEQFF.

V gene TRBV2 combines with J gene TRBJ2-3; D could derive from TRBD1 or TRBD2 (7 bases each). The germline gives CDR1 SNHLY, CDR2 FYNNEI. V was shortened by 4 bases and J by 4 bases, with 15 bases between the two germline ends. The CDR3 covers 15 residues. The CDR3 sequence: CASSGSPGGADTQYF. The DNA for the CDR3 is TGTGCCAGCAGTGGGTCCCCAGGGGGGGCAGATACGCAGTATTTT. The full variable domain, its missing parts supplied by reference TRBV2 and TRBJ2-3, is EPEVTQTPSHQVTQMGQEVILRCVPISNHLYFYWYRQILGQKVEFLVSFYNNEISEKSEIFDDQFSVERPDGSNFTLKIRSTKLEDSAMYFCASSGSPGGADTQYFGPGTRLTVL.

This clone appeared a single time. The rearrangement links TRBV30 to TRBJ2-7; TRBD1 aligns across 8 bases. CDR3 length: 12 amino acids. J lost 5 bases, V lost 0 bases, and 0 bases had no gene match. Germline CDR1 is GTSNPN and CDR2 is SVGIG (reference sequence). CDR3 nucleotides: TGTGCCTGGAGTGTACAGGGGGACGAGCAGTACTTC. As protein: CAWSVQGDEQYF.

V is TRBV6-6 and J is TRBJ2-7, with D tentatively TRBD2 (5 bases). Trimming removed 5 bases from V and 1 base from J, with 12 bases in between. The CDR3 runs 14 residues. The germline CDR1 and CDR2 sequences are MNHNY and SVGAGI (reference sequence). CDR3 sequence reads: CASSLDFSSYEQYF. CDR3 nucleotides: TGTGCCAGCAGTCTGGACTTTAGTTCCTACGAGCAGTACTTC.

The chain has TRBV6-5 and TRBJ2-5; 9 bases line up with TRBD1. The germline CDR1 and CDR2 sequences are MNHEY and SVGAGI. The length of the CDR3 is 15 residues. With 4 bases clipped from V and 5 bases from J, the junction kept 8 bases outside the gene matches. The CDR3 sequence: CASSSTGTGWETQYF. The CDR3 DNA reads TGTGCCAGCAGTTCGACCGGGACAGGGTGGGAGACCCAGTACTTC.

This rearrangement joins TRBV9 to TRBJ1-1, with 12 bases identical to TRBD1. The germline V gene has CDR1 SGDLS and CDR2 YYNGEE. V was pared by 4 bases and J by 5 bases, with 6 bases of the junction left unmatched. The CDR3 has 15 residues. The CDR3 sequence: CASSTGQGARTEAFF. CDR3 bases: TGTGCCAGCAGCACGGGACAGGGGGCGAGGACTGAAGCTTTCTTT.

This chain uses TRBV7-3 with TRBJ2-3, with D perhaps assigned TRBD1 or TRBD2 (5 bases each). From germline, CDR1 is SGHTA and CDR2 FQGTGA. The germline V and J ends were trimmed by 5 bases and 6 bases, with 12 bases remaining between them. This CDR3 spans 13 amino acids. CDR3 DNA: TGTGCCAGCAGCACCTCCCGGGGCGATACGCAGTATTTT. This gives the protein CASSTSRGDTQYF.